The clone carrying this TCR beta chain was seen a few times. Its antigen is as yet unknown. These data are taken from a study of OX40 agonist ivuxolimab in advanced cancers. Study information: Patients were given ivuxolimab, an antibody that agonizes OX40 (CD134).

CDR3 size: 10 residues. Germline V lookup: CDR1 SEHNR, CDR2 FQNEAQ (reference sequence). The method was immunoSEQ multiplex PCR; TCRdb's version includes in-frame clones alone and lacks a portion of them. Among fewer than 15,000 clones listed, roughly 80% were seen once. General study points: In the 0.1 to 3.0 mg/kg range, CD4+ and CD8+ blood T cells had expanded clonally by week 6.

The source is an adult with an advanced solid tumor such as melanoma, head and neck, liver or kidney cancer. The sample here was CD4+ or CD8+ T cells sorted from blood, taken in a trial of the OX40 agonist ivuxolimab. This chain connects TRBV7-9 to TRBJ1-2; a possible D gene is TRBD1 (6 bases). This chain's CDR3 is CAAWRGGYTF. As DNA, the CDR3 is TGTGCTGCGTGGAGGGGGGGCTACACCTTC.